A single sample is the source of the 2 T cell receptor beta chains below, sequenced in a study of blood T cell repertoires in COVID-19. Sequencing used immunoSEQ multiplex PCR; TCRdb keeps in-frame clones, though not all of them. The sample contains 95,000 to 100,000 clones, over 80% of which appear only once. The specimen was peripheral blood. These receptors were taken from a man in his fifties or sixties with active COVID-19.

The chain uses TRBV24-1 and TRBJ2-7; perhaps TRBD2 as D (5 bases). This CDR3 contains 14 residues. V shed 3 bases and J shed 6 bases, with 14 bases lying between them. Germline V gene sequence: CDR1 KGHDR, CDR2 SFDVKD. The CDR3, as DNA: TGTGCCACCAGTGATGGCGTGAGGGCAAGCGAGCAGTACTTC. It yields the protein CATSDGVRASEQYF.

Written as DNA, the CDR3 is TGTGCCAGCAGTCCCCGGTTGCGAAGACTTGGGGCCAACGTCCTGACTTTC. This gives the protein CASSPRLRRLGANVLTF. The genes are TRBV27 and TRBJ2-6; D remains ambiguous. This CDR3 has 17 amino acids. Germline CDR1 and CDR2: MNHEY and SMNVEV (reference sequence). Between the trimmed V and J ends, which lost 5 bases and 3 bases, there was a span of 17 bases. The full variable domain, in which reference TRBV27 and TRBJ2-6 provide the parts outside the CDR3, is EAQVTQNPRYLITVTGKKLTVTCSQNMNHEYMSWYRQDPGLGLRQIYYSMNVEVTDKGDVPEGYKVSRKEKRNFPLILESPSPNQTSLYFCASSPRLRRLGANVLTFGAGSRLTVL.